This is a list of T cell receptor beta chains from one sample in a study of radiotherapy plus CTLA-4 blockade in lung cancer. Profiling relied on immunoSEQ multiplex PCR, and the TCRdb table lists in-frame clones only, not all of them. The sample yields 30,000 or so clones, 60% to 80% seen once. The material was peripheral blood, obtained from a patient treated with radiotherapy plus ipilimumab. The receptors originated from a human donor with non-small cell lung cancer whose response to radiotherapy plus ipilimumab could not be evaluated. The CDR3 runs from the conserved cysteine through the conserved F or W. Fields, in order: V gene, J gene, D gene, clone size, CDR3 protein, CDR3 DNA. D genes are given only for firm matches. A clone size is listed for some rows: how often the clone was seen (once, few, many), or a class if it is expanded.

TRBV5-3	TRBJ1-2	-	-	CASSAWGGSYTF	TGTGCCAGCAGCGCTTGGGGGGGGAGCTACACCTTC
TRBV5-1	TRBJ2-2	TRBD2	-	CASSLFAGGAGTGELFF	TGCGCCAGCAGCCTCTTTGCGGGAGGGGCGGGCACCGGGGAGCTGTTTTTT
TRBV29-1	TRBJ2-7	-	-	CSAREGADRREQYF	TGCAGCGCCAGAGAGGGAGCGGACCGGAGGGAGCAGTACTTC
TRBV28	TRBJ2-7	TRBD1	-	CASSPNTGVKGDEQYF	TGTGCCAGCAGTCCGAACACAGGGGTTAAGGGGGACGAGCAGTACTTC
TRBV5-4	TRBJ2-1	-	-	CASSVRVNEQFF	TGTGCCAGCAGCGTCAGGGTAAATGAGCAGTTCTTC
TRBV7-2	TRBJ2-1	TRBD2	-	CASSFTLAGGWNEQFF	TGTGCCAGCAGCTTTACCCTAGCGGGAGGCTGGAATGAGCAGTTCTTC
TRBV28	TRBJ1-2	-	-	CASSFSGYYGYTF	TGTGCCAGCAGTTTTTCGGGGTACTATGGCTACACCTTC
TRBV18	TRBJ2-6	-	-	CASSPPSSGANVLTF	TGTGCCAGCTCACCACCCAGCTCTGGGGCCAACGTCCTGACTTTC
TRBV30	TRBJ1-2	-	-	CAWSVLHRNYGYTF	TGTGCCTGGAGTGTACTCCACAGGAACTATGGCTACACCTTC
TRBV6-5	TRBJ1-5	TRBD1	-	CASRAQGVRNQPQHF	TGTGCCAGCAGAGCACAGGGGGTTCGCAATCAGCCCCAGCATTTT
TRBV5-6	TRBJ2-1	TRBD2	once	CASSSPGLADNGQFF	TGTGCCAGCAGCTCGCCGGGACTAGCGGACAACGGGCAGTTCTTC
TRBV10-2	TRBJ2-7	TRBD2	-	CASSELARAGGPPEQYF	TGCGCCAGCAGTGAGTTGGCCAGAGCGGGAGGGCCTCCCGAGCAGTACTTC
TRBV5-1	TRBJ2-3	TRBD2	once	CASSLVPTSGGTDTQYF	TGCGCCAGCAGCTTGGTTCCGACTAGCGGGGGCACAGATACGCAGTATTTT
TRBV19	TRBJ2-1	TRBD2	-	CASSIASGGYNEQFF	TGTGCCAGTAGTATCGCTAGCGGGGGGTACAATGAGCAGTTCTTC
TRBV4-2	TRBJ2-7	TRBD2	-	CASSQGLAGAEQYF	TGTGCCAGCAGCCAGGGACTAGCGGGGGCCGAGCAGTACTTC
TRBV5-1	TRBJ1-2	-	-	CASSLATEGGYTF	TGCGCCAGCAGCTTGGCGACTGAGGGTGGCTACACCTTC
TRBV5-4	TRBJ2-7	-	once	CASSQDSSPYEQYF	TGTGCCAGCAGCCAAGACAGTTCCCCCTACGAGCAGTACTTC
TRBV10-2	TRBJ2-7	-	once	CASSENHRGWEQYF	TGCGCCAGCAGTGAGAACCATAGGGGTTGGGAGCAGTACTTC
TRBV5-6	TRBJ2-7	TRBD2	-	CASSLASGKTREQYF	TGTGCCAGCAGCTTGGCTAGCGGGAAAACGAGGGAGCAGTACTTC
TRBV7-2	TRBJ1-2	TRBD1	-	CASRSPGTGGRGYGYTF	TGTGCCAGCAGATCGCCCGGGACAGGGGGCCGGGGCTATGGCTACACCTTC
TRBV5-1	TRBJ1-4	TRBD1	few	CASSFEPGQGAKNEKLFF	TGCGCCAGCAGCTTTGAACCGGGACAGGGGGCAAAAAATGAAAAACTGTTTTTT
TRBV19	TRBJ1-6	-	-	CASSMRDSPLHF	TGTGCCAGTAGTATGAGGGATTCACCCCTCCACTTT
TRBV6-5	TRBJ1-3	-	-	CASSYNREPENTIYF	TGTGCCAGCAGTTACAACAGAGAGCCTGAGAACACCATATATTTT
TRBV6-6	TRBJ1-2	TRBD1	-	CASSSRTGASGYTF	TGTGCCAGCAGTTCCAGAACAGGGGCCAGTGGCTACACCTTC
TRBV5-4	TRBJ2-1	TRBD2	-	CASSSGTSGRTNNEQFF	TGTGCCAGCAGCTCAGGGACTAGCGGGAGGACCAACAATGAGCAGTTCTTC
TRBV2	TRBJ1-5	-	-	CASMYNSNQPQHF	TGTGCCAGCATGTATAATAGCAATCAGCCCCAGCATTTT
TRBV11-2	TRBJ2-3	-	-	CASSLEGGASTDTQYF	TGTGCCAGCAGCTTAGAAGGCGGCGCTAGCACAGATACGCAGTATTTT
TRBV7-8	TRBJ2-7	TRBD2	-	CASSLAVSGRAREQYF	TGTGCCAGCAGCTTAGCTGTTAGCGGGAGGGCACGGGAGCAGTACTTC
TRBV7-3	TRBJ2-1	-	-	CASSLFQSSYNEQFF	TGTGCCAGCAGCTTATTTCAGTCTTCCTACAATGAGCAGTTCTTC
TRBV27	TRBJ2-5	TRBD1	-	CASSWGTGGRETQYF	TGTGCCAGCAGCTGGGGGACAGGGGGACGAGAGACCCAGTACTTC
TRBV6-1	TRBJ1-4	TRBD1	-	CASSVGQKNEKLFF	TGTGCCAGCAGCGTGGGACAGAAAAATGAAAAACTGTTTTTT
TRBV28	TRBJ2-7	-	few	CASSLQGREQYF	TGTGCCAGCAGTTTACAGGGTAGGGAGCAGTACTTC
TRBV27	TRBJ2-5	TRBD2	-	CASSLFPGGETQYF	TGTGCCAGCAGTTTATTCCCGGGGGGGGAGACCCAGTACTTC
TRBV12-5	TRBJ2-2	-	-	CASGSSGGVTGELFF	TGTGCTAGTGGTTCCAGCGGAGGGGTCACCGGGGAGCTGTTTTTT
TRBV18	TRBJ2-1	-	-	CASSPPGGGTYNEQFF	TGTGCCAGCTCACCACCAGGGGGCGGGACCTACAATGAGCAGTTCTTC
TRBV5-8	TRBJ2-1	TRBD2	-	CASSLGLADYNEQFF	TGTGCCAGCAGCTTGGGGCTAGCGGACTACAATGAGCAGTTCTTC
TRBV5-6	TRBJ2-5	-	-	CASSLAELQETQYF	TGTGCCAGCAGCTTGGCCGAGCTACAAGAGACCCAGTACTTC
TRBV27	TRBJ1-6	-	-	CASSLGWSSYNSPLHF	TGTGCCAGCAGTTTAGGGTGGAGCTCCTATAATTCACCCCTCCACTTT
TRBV11-2	TRBJ2-5	TRBD2	few	CASSFLAGGPRETQYF	TGTGCCAGCAGCTTTTTAGCGGGAGGGCCGCGGGAGACCCAGTACTTC
TRBV4-1	TRBJ1-5	-	-	CASSPPPQGSSGNQPQHF	TGCGCCAGCAGCCCACCACCACAGGGTTCCTCAGGCAATCAGCCCCAGCATTTT
TRBV27	TRBJ2-3	-	-	CATRGAGDTQYF	TGTGCCACCAGGGGCGCAGGAGATACGCAGTATTTT
TRBV6-1	TRBJ1-4	TRBD1	-	CASSDPRTGLNEKLFF	TGTGCCAGCAGTGATCCAAGGACAGGACTTAATGAAAAACTGTTTTTT
TRBV7-2	TRBJ2-7	TRBD1	-	CASSLDRASYEQYF	TGTGCCAGCAGCTTGGACAGGGCGTCCTACGAGCAGTACTTC
TRBV29-1	TRBJ2-4	-	-	CSVEDGTKNIQYF	TGCAGCGTTGAAGACGGTACCAAAAACATTCAGTACTTC
TRBV27	TRBJ1-5	TRBD1	few	CASRTRQGRGNQPQHF	TGTGCCAGCAGGACGAGACAGGGCCGAGGCAATCAGCCCCAGCATTTT
TRBV6-5	TRBJ2-1	-	-	CASSLLAAYNEQFF	TGTGCCAGCAGTTTGTTAGCGGCCTACAATGAGCAGTTCTTC
TRBV4-3	TRBJ2-1	TRBD1	few	CASSQMGQGGYNEQFF	TGCGCCAGCAGCCAGATGGGACAGGGGGGTTACAATGAGCAGTTCTTC
TRBV4-3	TRBJ2-1	TRBD2	-	CASSQLAGDYNEQFF	TGCGCCAGCAGCCAACTAGCGGGAGATTACAATGAGCAGTTCTTC
TRBV7-9	TRBJ2-2	TRBD2	-	CASSWGLGSQPGELFF	TGTGCCAGCAGCTGGGGACTAGGTTCCCAACCCGGGGAGCTGTTTTTT
TRBV10-3	TRBJ2-1	TRBD2	-	CAISAVGTSGSGYNEQFF	TGTGCCATCAGTGCTGTTGGGACTAGCGGGAGTGGCTACAATGAGCAGTTCTTC